The 7 T cell receptor beta chains given below trace back to one sample, sequenced in a study of cytomegalovirus exposure and HLA in healthy donors. PCR used 60 Vbeta primers and 13 Jbeta primers. Produced via immunoSEQ multiplex PCR; TCRdb's table is partial and in-frame only. Reported are around 150,000 clones; the ten largest clones contain about 2%. Sequenced material: PBMCs. The source is a man in his thirties or forties in good health and CMV-seronegative.

The V gene is TRBV5-1, the J gene TRBJ2-5; the match to TRBD2 covers 13 bases. Germline loops: CDR1 SGHRS, CDR2 YFSETQ. J gave up 5 bases and V 2 bases, and 3 bases lay outside the gene matches. The CDR3 spans 15 residues. CDR3 sequence reads: CASSFGTSGVETQYF. In DNA form, the CDR3 reads TGCGCCAGCAGCTTCGGGACTAGCGGGGTGGAGACCCAGTACTTC.

This sequence joins TRBV2 and TRBJ1-1; no firm D call. Germline lookup yields CDR1 SNHLY and CDR2 FYNNEI. The CDR3 is 13 residues long. V shed 4 bases and J shed 1 base, with 7 bases lying between them. CDR3 amino acids: CASSGASNTEAFF. CDR3 coding DNA: TGTGCCAGCAGTGGGGCCTCGAACACTGAAGCTTTCTTT.

The DNA for the CDR3 is TGTGCCTGGAGGGGCCCAAACTCCTACAATGAGCAGTTCTTC. This gives the protein CAWRGPNSYNEQFF. J is TRBJ2-1 and V is TRBV30, with unresolved D. The CDR3 extends over 14 amino acids. Germline assignment: CDR1 GTSNPN and CDR2 SVGIG (reference sequence). V lost 3 bases and J 0 bases, leaving 9 bases between the germline ends.

J is TRBJ2-7 and V is TRBV28, with 11 bases lining up with TRBD2. V gave up 5 bases and J gave up 3 bases; unmatched junction bases: 6. The length of the CDR3 is 15 residues. Germline V gene data show CDR1 as MDHEN and CDR2 as SYDVKM. The CDR3 is CASSRGTSGYYEQYF. The CDR3 DNA is TGTGCCAGCAGTCGAGGGACTAGCGGATACTACGAGCAGTACTTC.

V and J are TRBV10-3 and TRBJ2-1, with D perhaps matching TRBD2 (6 bases). The germline CDR1 and CDR2 sequences are ENHRY and SYGVKD. The CDR3 extends over 16 amino acids. The V end was cut by 5 bases, the J end by 0 bases, with 14 bases between. The CDR3 reads CAISQGSGSSYNEQFF. In DNA, the CDR3 is TGTGCCATCAGTCAAGGTAGCGGAAGCTCCTACAATGAGCAGTTCTTC.

This rearrangement joins TRBV4-1 to TRBJ2-7; D perhaps matches TRBD1 (6 bases). CDR1 MGHRA and CDR2 YSYEKL come from the germline V gene. This CDR3 has 15 amino acids. V lost 1 base to trimming and J lost 4 bases, with 14 bases between them. DNA of the CDR3: TGCGCCAGCAGCCAAGTGGGGGCGCAGGGGTACGAGCAGTACTTC. Translation: CASSQVGAQGYEQYF.

The rearrangement uses TRBV5-4 and TRBJ1-1; D remains unclear. The germline CDR1 and CDR2 sequences are SGHNT and YYREEE (reference sequence). V was cut by 2 bases and J by 5 bases, with 7 bases left in between. CDR3 size: 12 residues. The CDR3 is CASSFGGTEAFF. CDR3 nucleotide sequence: TGTGCCAGCAGCTTCGGAGGGACTGAAGCTTTCTTT.